This T cell receptor (beta chain) was recovered during a study of T cell responses to AZD1222 COVID-19 vaccine. The study's findings and limits: Clonal diversity may have been underestimated in mostly white British donors.

This clone was recorded only once. Antigen: not known. Method: immunoSEQ multiplex PCR; TCRdb's copy keeps in-frame clones and lacks some. This sample has under 50,000 clones, with about 89% found just once. Analyses pooled second doses at about 4 or about 12 weeks. The germline V gene has CDR1 PRHDT and CDR2 FYEKMQ (reference sequence). The length of the CDR3 is 13 residues. Deletions cut 4 bases from V and 4 bases from J, with 10 bases between. The receptor comes from an adult who received the AZD1222 COVID-19 vaccine. Sequencing used peripheral blood, obtained 28 days after the second AZD1222 dose. This chain uses TRBV13 with TRBJ1-2; no clear D gene. The CDR3 DNA reads TGTGCCAGCAGCTCCGACCCCATCTATGGCTACACCTTC. This sequence encodes CASSSDPIYGYTF.